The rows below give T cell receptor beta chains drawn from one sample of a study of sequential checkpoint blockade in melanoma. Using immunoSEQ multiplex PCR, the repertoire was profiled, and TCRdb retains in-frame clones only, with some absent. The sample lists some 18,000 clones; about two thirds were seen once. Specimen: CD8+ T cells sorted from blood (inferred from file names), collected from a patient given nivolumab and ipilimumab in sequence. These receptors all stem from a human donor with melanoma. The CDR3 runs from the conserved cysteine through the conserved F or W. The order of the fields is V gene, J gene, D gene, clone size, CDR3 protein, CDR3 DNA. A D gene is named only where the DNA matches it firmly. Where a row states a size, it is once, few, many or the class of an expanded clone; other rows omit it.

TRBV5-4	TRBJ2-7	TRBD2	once	CASSLWRGTSGGHYEQYF	TGTGCCAGCAGCTTATGGCGCGGGACTAGCGGGGGCCATTACGAGCAGTACTTC
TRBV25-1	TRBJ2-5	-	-	CASSALRETQYF	TGTGCCAGCAGTGCCCTACGGGAGACCCAGTACTTC
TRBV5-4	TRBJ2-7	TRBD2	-	CASRGGKSYEQYF	TGTGCCAGCCGGGGAGGGAAGTCCTACGAGCAGTACTTC
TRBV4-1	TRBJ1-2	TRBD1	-	CASSQGGQGPPYGYTF	TGCGCCAGCAGCCAGGGGGGACAGGGGCCCCCCTATGGCTACACCTTC
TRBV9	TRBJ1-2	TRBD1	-	CASSVTDREGYYGYTF	TGTGCCAGCAGTGTGACGGACAGGGAGGGGTACTATGGCTACACCTTC
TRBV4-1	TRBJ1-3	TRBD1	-	CASSPIRDSGNTIYF	TGCGCCAGCAGCCCAATCCGGGACAGTGGAAACACCATATATTTT
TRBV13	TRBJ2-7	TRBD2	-	CASRGLLAGLDEQYF	TGTGCCAGTCGCGGCTTACTAGCGGGGTTGGACGAGCAGTACTTC
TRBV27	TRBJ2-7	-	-	CASRPDYPRAFGDTEQYF	TGTGCCAGCAGGCCAGACTACCCCCGCGCATTTGGAGATACCGAGCAGTACTTC
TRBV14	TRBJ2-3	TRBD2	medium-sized	CASSQETSGGADTQYF	TGTGCCAGCAGCCAAGAAACCAGCGGGGGGGCGGATACGCAGTATTTT
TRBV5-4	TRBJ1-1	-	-	CASSGGPGGDTEAFF	TGTGCCAGCAGCGGAGGACCTGGAGGGGACACTGAAGCTTTCTTT
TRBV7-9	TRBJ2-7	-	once	CASSLGGISYEQYF	TGTGCCAGCAGCTTAGGTGGCATCTCCTACGAGCAGTACTTC
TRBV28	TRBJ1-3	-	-	CASSLQGLSGNTIYF	TGTGCCAGCAGTTTACAGGGACTCTCTGGAAACACCATATATTTT
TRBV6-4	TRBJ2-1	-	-	CASSDGVGANEQFF	TGTGCCAGCAGTGACGGGGTGGGAGCCAATGAGCAGTTCTTC
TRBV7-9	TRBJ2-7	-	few	CASSSPEEGEVQYF	TGTGCCAGCAGCTCCCCCGAGGAGGGTGAGGTGCAGTACTTC
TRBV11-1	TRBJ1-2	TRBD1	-	CASSSGTVTNYGYTF	TGTGCCAGCAGCTCAGGGACAGTCACTAACTATGGCTACACCTTC
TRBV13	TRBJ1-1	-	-	CASSLGPGGEAFF	TGTGCCAGCAGCTTAGGCCCCGGGGGTGAAGCTTTCTTT
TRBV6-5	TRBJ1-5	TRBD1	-	CASSAGQGNQPQHF	TGTGCCAGCAGTGCGGGACAGGGCAATCAGCCCCAGCATTTT
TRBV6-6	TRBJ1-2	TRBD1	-	CASSKNRGGYGYTF	TGTGCCAGCAGCAAAAACAGGGGAGGCTATGGCTACACCTTC
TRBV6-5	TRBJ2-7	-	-	CASSYRSEFYEQYF	TGTGCCAGCAGTTACAGGAGCGAGTTCTACGAGCAGTACTTC
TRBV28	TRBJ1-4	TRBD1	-	CASSLDVGTDNEKLFF	TGTGCCAGCAGTTTAGATGTAGGGACAGATAATGAAAAACTGTTTTTT
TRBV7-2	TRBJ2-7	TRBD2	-	CASSLSTVRGDYEQYF	TGTGCCAGCAGCTTATCTACCGTTCGGGGGGACTACGAGCAGTACTTC
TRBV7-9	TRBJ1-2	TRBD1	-	CASSSSDRAGGYTF	TGTGCCAGCAGCTCTTCGGACAGGGCTGGGGGCTACACCTTC
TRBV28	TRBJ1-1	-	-	CASSFTTVEAFF	TGTGCCAGCAGTTTCACAACAGTTGAAGCTTTCTTT
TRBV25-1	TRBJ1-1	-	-	CASSQSGEGPMNTEAFF	TGTGCCAGCAGTCAATCCGGAGAGGGCCCGATGAACACTGAAGCTTTCTTT
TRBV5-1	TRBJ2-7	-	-	CASSPARYSYEQYF	TGCGCCAGCAGCCCCGCGCGTTACTCCTACGAGCAGTACTTC
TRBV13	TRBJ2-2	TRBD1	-	CASSTRDRPNPGGTGELFF	TGTGCCAGCAGCACCCGGGACAGGCCAAACCCCGGTGGCACCGGGGAGCTGTTTTTT
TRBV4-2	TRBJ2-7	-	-	CASSQIGDSGEQYF	TGTGCCAGCAGCCAAATAGGGGACTCTGGCGAGCAGTACTTC
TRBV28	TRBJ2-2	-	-	CAGGRTANTGELFF	TGTGCCGGTGGGAGGACGGCGAACACCGGGGAGCTGTTTTTT
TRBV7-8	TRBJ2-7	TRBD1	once	CASSPRQGVSYEQYF	TGTGCCAGCAGCCCACGACAGGGGGTGTCCTACGAGCAGTACTTC
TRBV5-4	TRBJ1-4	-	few	CASSLAGGELFF	TGTGCCAGCAGCTTGGCTGGAGGGGAACTGTTTTTT
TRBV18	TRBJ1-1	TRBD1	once	CASSPRDRLNTEAFF	TGTGCCAGCTCACCAAGGGACAGATTGAACACTGAAGCTTTCTTT
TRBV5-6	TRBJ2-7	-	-	CASSIAGNNYEQYF	TGTGCCAGCAGCATTGCGGGAAACAACTACGAGCAGTACTTC
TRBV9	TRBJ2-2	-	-	CASSDPLRGNTGELFF	TGTGCCAGCAGCGACCCTTTGCGGGGGAACACCGGGGAGCTGTTTTTT
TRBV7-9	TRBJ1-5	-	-	CASRAGPEGNQPQHF	TGTGCCAGCAGGGCGGGACCCGAGGGCAATCAGCCCCAGCATTTT
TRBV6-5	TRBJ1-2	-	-	CASSLDIYYGYTF	TGTGCCAGCAGTTTGGACATCTACTATGGCTACACCTTC
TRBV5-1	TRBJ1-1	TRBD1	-	CASSAPGGQTEAFF	TGCGCCAGCAGCGCTCCAGGGGGCCAGACTGAAGCTTTCTTT
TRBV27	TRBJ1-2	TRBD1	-	CASTPLGQGSNYGYTF	TGTGCCAGCACCCCGTTGGGACAGGGATCCAACTATGGCTACACCTTC
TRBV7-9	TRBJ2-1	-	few	CASSLVRTTYNEQFF	TGTGCCAGCAGCTTGGTAAGGACTACCTACAATGAGCAGTTCTTC
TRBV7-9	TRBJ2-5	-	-	CASSGSKETQYF	TGTGCCAGCAGCGGGAGTAAAGAGACCCAGTACTTC
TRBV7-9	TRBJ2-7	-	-	CASSFPESGSYEQYF	TGTGCCAGCAGCTTTCCAGAATCAGGCTCCTACGAGCAGTACTTC
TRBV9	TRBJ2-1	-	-	CASSPLTDWRQNEQFF	TGTGCCAGCAGCCCTCTGACGGACTGGAGGCAGAATGAGCAGTTCTTC
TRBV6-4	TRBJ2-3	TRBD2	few	CASSDQAGDPTDTQYF	TGTGCCAGCAGTGACCAAGCGGGGGACCCCACAGATACGCAGTATTTT
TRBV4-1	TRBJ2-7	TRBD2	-	CASSQDLASGSYEQYF	TGCGCCAGCAGCCAAGATCTGGCTAGCGGGAGCTACGAGCAGTACTTC
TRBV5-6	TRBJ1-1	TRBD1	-	CASSLQGTGATEAFF	TGTGCCAGCAGCTTGCAAGGGACAGGGGCCACTGAAGCTTTCTTT
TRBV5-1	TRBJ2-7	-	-	CASTATGRFYEQYF	TGCGCCAGCACCGCGACAGGGAGGTTTTACGAGCAGTACTTC
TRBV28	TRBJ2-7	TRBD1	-	CASSLGQGDRYEQYF	TGTGCCAGCAGTCTCGGACAGGGGGACCGATACGAGCAGTACTTC
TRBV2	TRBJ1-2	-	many	CASRNGGTNYGYTF	TGTGCCAGCAGGAACGGAGGGACTAACTATGGCTACACCTTC
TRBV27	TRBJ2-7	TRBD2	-	CASSPGEREVYEQYF	TGTGCCAGCAGCCCCGGCGAGCGGGAGGTTTACGAGCAGTACTTC
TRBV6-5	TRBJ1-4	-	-	CASKVSGENEKLFF	TGTGCCAGCAAAGTCTCAGGGGAAAATGAAAAACTGTTTTTT
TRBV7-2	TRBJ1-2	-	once	CASSLASRGTSNYGYTF	TGTGCCAGCAGCTTAGCGAGCAGGGGCACATCTAACTATGGCTACACCTTC
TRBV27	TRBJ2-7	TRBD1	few	CASSPGQEYEQYF	TGTGCCAGCAGTCCGGGACAGGAGTACGAGCAGTACTTC
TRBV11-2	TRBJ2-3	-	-	CASSGQRDTQYF	TGTGCCAGCAGCGGACAGAGAGATACGCAGTATTTT
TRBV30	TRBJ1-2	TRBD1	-	CAWDRDSYGYTF	TGTGCCTGGGACCGGGACAGCTATGGCTACACCTTC
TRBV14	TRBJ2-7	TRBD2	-	CASSQGLAIAYEQYF	TGTGCCAGCAGCCAAGGACTAGCGATCGCCTACGAGCAGTACTTC
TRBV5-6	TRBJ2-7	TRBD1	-	CASSGGTGGYEQYF	TGTGCCAGCAGCGGTGGGACAGGGGGCTACGAGCAGTACTTC
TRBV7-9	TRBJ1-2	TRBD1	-	CASSLGTEYGYTF	TGTGCCAGCAGCCTCGGGACAGAGTATGGCTACACCTTC
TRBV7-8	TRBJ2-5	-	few	CASRFRLWTQETQYF	TGTGCCAGCAGATTCAGACTATGGACCCAGGAGACCCAGTACTTC
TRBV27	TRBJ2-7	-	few	CASSLSGRIDEQYF	TGTGCCAGCAGTTTATCCGGGAGAATCGACGAGCAGTACTTC